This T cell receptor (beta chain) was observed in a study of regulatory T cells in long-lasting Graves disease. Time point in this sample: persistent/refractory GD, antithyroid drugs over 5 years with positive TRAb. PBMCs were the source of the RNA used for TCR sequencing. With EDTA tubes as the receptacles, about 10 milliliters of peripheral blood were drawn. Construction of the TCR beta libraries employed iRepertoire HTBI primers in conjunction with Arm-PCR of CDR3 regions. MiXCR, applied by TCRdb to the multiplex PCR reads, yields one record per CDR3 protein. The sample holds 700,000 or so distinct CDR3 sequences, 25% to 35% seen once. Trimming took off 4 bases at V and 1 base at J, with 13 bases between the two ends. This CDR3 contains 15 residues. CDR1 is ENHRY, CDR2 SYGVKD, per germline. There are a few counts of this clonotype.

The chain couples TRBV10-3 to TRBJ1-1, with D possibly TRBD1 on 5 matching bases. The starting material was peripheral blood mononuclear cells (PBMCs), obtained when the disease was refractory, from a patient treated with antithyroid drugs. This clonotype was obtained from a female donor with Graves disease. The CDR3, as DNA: TGTGCCATCAGTGTGGTGGGCGGACAGAACACTGAAGCTTTCTTT. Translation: CAISVVGGQNTEAFF.